The entry below describes one T cell receptor beta chain. The sample's time point: blood from clinic visit 5 months post-surgery; TSC patient then seizure free. The sequenced cases were selected for having the highest brain T cell transcript signatures. This entry is derived from a study of brain T cells in children with intractable seizures. TCRdb's table, derived via immunoSEQ multiplex PCR, lists solely in-frame clones and lacks some. The sample contains 340,000 or so clones, over 85% of which appear only once. The ends were cut back, 3 bases at V and 1 base at J, with 5 bases in the middle. Germline CDR1 reads SGHTA; CDR2 reads FQGTGA. The CDR3 is 13 amino acids.

The TCR originated in a boy under two years old with tuberous sclerosis and intractable seizures. Sequencing was performed on peripheral blood, taken around 5 months after surgery. V is TRBV7-3 and J is TRBJ2-3, with D possibly TRBD2 on 5 matching bases. Written as DNA, the CDR3 is TGTGCCAGCAGCTTGGAGGGCACAGATACGCAGTATTTT. It translates to CASSLEGTDTQYF.